The 20 T cell receptor beta chains below were found in one sample sequenced in a study of OX40 agonist ivuxolimab in advanced cancers. The table came from immunoSEQ multiplex PCR; TCRdb's copy has only in-frame clones and leaves some out. This table holds about 88,000 clones, approximately 85% found once. Sequenced material: CD4+ or CD8+ T cells sorted from blood, taken in a trial of the OX40 agonist ivuxolimab. The source is an adult with an advanced solid tumor such as melanoma, head and neck, liver or kidney cancer.

V and J are TRBV28 and TRBJ1-1; the D gene is possibly TRBD1 (5 bases). CDR1 MDHEN and CDR2 SYDVKM come from the germline V gene. The CDR3 totals 16 residues. Between the trimmed V and J ends, which lost 6 bases and 2 bases, there was a span of 19 bases. The CDR3 DNA reads as TGTGCCAGCAGCTCCTACATTGTGGGGGTTAACACTGAAGCTTTCTTT. Translation: CASSSYIVGVNTEAFF.

This chain joins TRBV19 and TRBJ2-1; D perhaps matches TRBD2 (6 bases). V gave up 5 bases and J gave up 9 bases, with 17 bases separating them. There are 14 residues in the CDR3. The germline V gene encodes CDR1 LNHDA and CDR2 SQIVND (reference sequence). CDR3 DNA sequence: TGTGCCAGTAGTCCGACTAGTAGTACGTCTGAGCAGTTCTTC. It yields the protein CASSPTSSTSEQFF. The whole variable domain, filled in from reference TRBV19 and TRBJ2-1, reads DGGITQSPKYLFRKEGQNVTLSCEQNLNHDAMYWYRQDPGQGLRLIYYSQIVNDFQKGDIAEGYSVSREKKESFPLTVTSAQKNPTAFYLCASSPTSSTSEQFFGPGTRLTVL.

The rearrangement joins TRBV4-3 to TRBJ2-5; D tentatively reads TRBD1 or TRBD2 (6 bases each). The CDR3 is made up of 14 amino acids. Per the germline V gene, CDR1 is LGHNA and CDR2 is YSLEER. V was clipped by 0 bases and J by 10 bases, with 15 bases between them. The DNA of the CDR3 is TGCGCCAGCAGCCAAGAAGGTATCGGGGGACACCAGTACTTC. Translating gives CASSQEGIGGHQYF.

The chain combines TRBV27 with TRBJ2-2; TRBD1 agrees at 7 bases. The V segment lost 5 bases and the J segment 5 bases; nucleotides outside the gene matches: 14. Germline CDR1 reads MNHEY; CDR2 reads SMNVEV (reference sequence). The CDR3 extends over 17 amino acids. The CDR3 DNA follows: TGTGCCAGCAGTCCCAATCTTAGACAGGGCTGGACCGGGGAGCTGTTTTTT. It encodes CASSPNLRQGWTGELFF.

This sequence joins TRBV9 and TRBJ2-2; perhaps D is TRBD1 or TRBD2 (6 bases each). The V end was cut by 0 bases, the J end by 3 bases, with 12 bases between. Germline V gene data show CDR1 as SGDLS and CDR2 as YYNGEE. CDR3 length: 16 residues. CDR3 protein: CASSVAGGRDTGELFF. The CDR3 nucleotides are TGTGCCAGCAGCGTAGCCGGGGGCAGGGACACCGGGGAGCTGTTTTTT.

The CDR3 bases are TGCGCCAGCAGCTTGGCCGGGGGACAGAGAACCGGGGAGCTGTTTTTT. Its translation: CASSLAGGQRTGELFF. The rearrangement links TRBV5-1 to TRBJ2-2, with D tentatively TRBD1 (7 bases). The CDR3 is made up of 16 amino acids. The V gene lost 0 bases and the J gene lost 5 bases, with 14 bases spanning the gap. The germline CDR1 and CDR2 sequences are SGHRS and YFSETQ.

V usage is TRBV25-1 and J usage is TRBJ1-1; no firm D call. The CDR3 is 13 amino acids. The V gene lost 4 bases and the J gene lost 1 base, with 7 bases spanning the gap. Looked up from germline, CDR1 is MGHDK and CDR2 is SYGVNS. The CDR3 DNA reads as TGTGCCAGCAGTGTGATGCAGAACACTGAAGCTTTCTTT. Its protein product is CASSVMQNTEAFF.

The sample holds one count of this clone. The gene calls are TRBV5-1 and TRBJ2-1, with D possibly TRBD1 on 6 matching bases. V was clipped by 4 bases and J by 8 bases, with 19 bases between them. This CDR3 is built from 15 residues. CDR1 is SGHRS, CDR2 YFSETQ, per germline. Here the CDR3 DNA reads TGCGCCAGCAGCCTGAGGACAGTACCTGGGGATGAGCAGTTCTTC. Translating gives CASSLRTVPGDEQFF. Complete variable domain (other parts from reference TRBV5-1 and TRBJ2-1): KAGVTQTPRYLIKTRGQQVTLSCSPISGHRSVSWYQQTPGQGLQFLFEYFSETQRNKGNFPGRFSGRQFSNSRSEMNVSTLELGDSALYLCASSLRTVPGDEQFFGPGTRLTVL.

V and J are TRBV18 and TRBJ2-7; tentative D call: TRBD2 (5 bases). Germline CDR1 KGHSH, CDR2 LQKENI. The CDR3 contains 13 residues. V shed 4 bases and J shed 5 bases, with 12 bases lying between them. CDR3 bases: TGTGCCAGCTCACGAGGGCTAGAGAACGAGCAGTACTTC. Translating gives CASSRGLENEQYF.

Only a few counts were recorded for this clone. The genes are TRBV29-1 and TRBJ1-1; possibly TRBD1 for D (5 bases). CDR1 and CDR2 from the germline V gene are SQVTM and ANQGSEA. The CDR3 sequence is 15 residues long. V gave up 7 bases and J gave up 4 bases, with 22 bases separating them. The CDR3 loop is CSAAGGRIESTEAFF. The CDR3 coding sequence is TGCAGCGCGGCCGGGGGGAGAATCGAGTCCACTGAAGCTTTCTTT.

The chain employs TRBV2 and TRBJ1-2, with 7 positions matching TRBD1. Germline trimming cut 8 bases from V and 5 bases from J; bases unmatched to any gene: 11. This CDR3 region has 14 residues. Looked up from germline, CDR1 is SNHLY and CDR2 is FYNNEI. CDR3 in amino acids: CASQGDAAVYGYTF. The CDR3, as DNA: TGTGCCAGCCAGGGGGACGCGGCAGTGTATGGCTACACCTTC.

The chain recombines TRBV27 with TRBJ2-7; 10 bases align to TRBD1. There are 15 residues in the CDR3. The V gene's germline CDR1 is MNHEY and CDR2 SMNVEV (reference sequence). The V gene end was trimmed by 5 bases and the J gene end by 2 bases; junction bases not matched to a gene: 6. The chain's CDR3 is CASSRVDRGPYEQYF. In DNA form, the CDR3 reads TGTGCCAGCAGTCGCGTCGACAGGGGGCCCTACGAGCAGTACTTC.

This clone has only a few counts. The chain joins TRBV10-1 to TRBJ2-1; a weak D match, TRBD1 (6 bases). V was shortened by 0 bases and J by 6 bases, with 15 bases between the two germline ends. Per germline, CDR1 WNHNN and CDR2 SYGVQD (reference sequence). CDR3 size: 16 residues. The CDR3 spells CASSESTGTRSNEQFF. CDR3 coding DNA: TGCGCCAGCAGTGAGTCGACAGGAACTAGGTCCAATGAGCAGTTCTTC.

This chain links TRBV28 with TRBJ1-3; D might be TRBD1 (5 bases). Trimming took off 2 bases at V and 2 bases at J, with 10 bases between the two ends. This CDR3 spans 15 amino acids. Germline V lookup: CDR1 MDHEN, CDR2 SYDVKM. The chain's CDR3 is CASSLPRGTGNTIYF. CDR3 in DNA: TGTGCCAGCAGTTTACCCCGGGGGACTGGAAACACCATATATTTT.

The V and J genes are TRBV2 and TRBJ2-5; 11 nucleotides align to TRBD2. The CDR3 totals 16 residues. Germline CDR1 is SNHLY and CDR2 is FYNNEI. J lost 1 base, V lost 3 bases, and 4 bases had no gene match. The CDR3 region is CASSDRLAGGQETQYF. For the CDR3, the DNA is TGTGCCAGCAGTGACCGGCTAGCGGGAGGCCAAGAGACCCAGTACTTC.

The chain is built from TRBV10-2 and TRBJ1-4, with 7 nucleotides matching TRBD1. V trimming: 2 bases; J trimming: 7 bases; junction bases outside the gene matches: 7. The CDR3 covers 15 residues. Germline V gene sequence: CDR1 WSHSY, CDR2 SAAADI. The DNA for the CDR3 is TGCGCCAGCAGTGAGAGCGACAGGGTGGTTGAAAAACTGTTTTTT. This translates into CASSESDRVVEKLFF.

This clone was observed a single time. The chain has TRBV5-1 and TRBJ1-2, with TRBD1 identical over 7 bases. V was clipped by 3 bases and J by 1 base; unmatched bases: 3. CDR1 SGHRS and CDR2 YFSETQ come from the germline V gene. There are 14 residues in the CDR3. CDR3 sequence: CASSYRDSNYGYTF. CDR3 nucleotide sequence: TGCGCCAGCAGCTACCGGGACAGTAACTATGGCTACACCTTC.

Relative to its sample, this clone is medium-sized. The CDR3 loop reads CASSHRGLGTQYF. CDR3 bases: TGTGCCAGCAGCCACAGGGGGCTGGGTACGCAGTATTTT. J is TRBJ2-3 and V is TRBV14, with TRBD1 matching over 8 bases. Germline CDR1 reads SGHDN; CDR2 reads FVKESK. V gave up 3 bases and J gave up 8 bases; unmatched junction bases: 4. This CDR3 has 13 amino acids.

The genes are TRBV6-6 and TRBJ2-7; 7 bases match TRBD2. The CDR3 is made up of 15 amino acids. V lost 6 bases, J lost 5 bases, and 13 bases stayed unmatched. Germline loops: CDR1 MNHNY, CDR2 SVGAGI (reference sequence). CDR3 residues: CASSPQRGVVNEQYF. The CDR3 nucleotides are TGTGCCAGCAGCCCCCAGCGGGGCGTAGTCAACGAGCAGTACTTC.

V gene TRBV6-1 combines with J gene TRBJ1-5; TRBD1 might be the D (6 bases). The germline V gene encodes CDR1 MNHNS and CDR2 SASEGT. Trimming took off 10 bases at V and 7 bases at J, with 23 bases between the two ends. The CDR3 is 15 amino acids. The chain's CDR3 is CATFGGRGLGQPQHF. The CDR3 DNA reads as TGTGCCACCTTCGGGGGCAGGGGACTGGGACAGCCCCAGCATTTT.